Listed here are 23 T cell receptor beta chains from one sample, sequenced in a study of blood T cell repertoires in COVID-19. Here immunoSEQ multiplex PCR was the method, and the copy in TCRdb shows in-frame clones only, minus some. The sample carries some 51,000 clones, about 86% recorded once. Sequenced material: peripheral blood. All receptors come from a man aged 60-69 years with acute or convalescent COVID-19.

This clone was detected a few times. The chain recombines TRBV11-2 with TRBJ2-2, with 7 bases matching TRBD2. The V and J ends lost 8 bases and 0 bases, in that order; junction bases with no gene match: 12. Germline-derived CDR1 and CDR2 are SGHAT and FQNNGV. This CDR3 comprises 17 residues. CDR3: CASPNHSGESNTGELFF. CDR3 sequence (DNA): TGTGCCAGCCCCAACCACAGCGGGGAATCGAACACCGGGGAGCTGTTTTTT.

The V gene is TRBV29-1, the J gene TRBJ2-5; possibly TRBD1 for D (6 bases). The CDR3 sequence is 12 residues long. Trimming removed 6 bases from V and 0 bases from J, with 8 bases in between. Germline CDR1 reads SQVTM; CDR2 reads ANQGSEA. The CDR3 sequence: CSVAGDQETQYF. CDR3 nucleotide sequence: TGCAGCGTGGCAGGGGACCAAGAGACCCAGTACTTC.

On this clone itself: Germline is not matched at one junction end, which may reflect a read error. V gene TRBV4-1 combines with J gene TRBJ1-3; no clear D. Germline assignment: CDR1 MGHRA and CDR2 YSYEKL. The CDR3 extends over 16 amino acids. The CDR3 nucleotides are TGCGCCAGCACCCAAGTTGGTCTCGGGGCTGGAAACACCATATATTTT. Its translation is CASTQVGLGAGNTIYF.

The chain joins TRBV3-1 (or the pseudogene TRBV3-2) to TRBJ1-1; D is perhaps TRBD1 (6 bases). The germline V gene has CDR1 LGHDT and CDR2 YNNKEL (reference sequence). V lost 4 bases and J 1 base, leaving 13 bases between the germline ends. This CDR3 is 15 amino acids long. This CDR3 is CASSPSGHWNTEAFF. The CDR3 bases are TGTGCCAGCAGCCCTTCGGGACACTGGAACACTGAAGCTTTCTTT.

The chain has TRBV4-3 and TRBJ2-5; 13 nucleotides align to TRBD2. Unmatched junction bases numbered 11, after V lost 0 bases and J lost 1 base. Germline V CDR1 and CDR2: LGHNA, YSLEER. This CDR3 region has 20 residues. CDR3 sequence: CASSQERTSGGPPFQETQYF. The CDR3 nucleotides read TGCGCCAGCAGCCAAGAGAGGACTAGCGGGGGCCCACCGTTCCAAGAGACCCAGTACTTC.

The chain has TRBV11-3 and TRBJ2-1; unclear D gene. The CDR3 runs 12 residues. Germline-derived CDR1 and CDR2 are SGHNT and YENEEA. V was pared by 6 bases and J by 10 bases, with 13 bases between. The CDR3 loop reads CASSRNLQEQFF. CDR3 nucleotides: TGTGCCAGCAGTCGTAACCTCCAGGAGCAGTTCTTC.

The chain uses TRBV6-5 and TRBJ2-5; 7 positions match TRBD1. The CDR3 is made up of 14 amino acids. CDR1 is MNHEY, CDR2 SVGAGI, per germline. The V and J ends lost 6 bases and 4 bases, in that order; junction bases with no gene match: 8. The CDR3 here is CASSSKGARETQYF. The CDR3 DNA is TGTGCCAGCAGCAGTAAGGGGGCAAGAGAGACCCAGTACTTC.

This chain joins TRBV24-1 and TRBJ2-3; TRBD2 matches at 11 bases. CDR3 length equals 21 residues. The ends lost 2 bases at V and 2 bases at J; junction bases unmatched: 17. Germline values: CDR1 KGHDR, CDR2 SFDVKD. CDR3: CATSDSLGLAETPTSTDTQYF. The CDR3 DNA reads TGTGCCACCAGTGATTCACTGGGACTAGCGGAGACCCCAACTTCCACAGATACGCAGTATTTT.

The gene calls are TRBV12-3 or TRBV12-4 and TRBJ1-4, with a possible D match to TRBD1 (5 bases). CDR3 length: 12 residues. Trimming took off 6 bases at V and 6 bases at J, with 8 bases between the two ends. The CDR3 here is CASRGRHEKLFF. In nucleotides, the CDR3 is TGTGCCAGCAGGGGGCGGCATGAAAAACTGTTTTTT.

The V gene is TRBV5-4, the J gene TRBJ1-3, with 7 bases aligning to TRBD1. With V trimmed by 4 bases and J by 4 bases, 5 bases remained unmatched. Germline-derived CDR1 and CDR2 are SGHNT and YYREEE (reference sequence). This CDR3 comprises 14 residues. CDR3 sequence: CASSIQGRGNTIYF. In nucleotides, the CDR3 is TGTGCCAGCAGCATACAGGGGAGGGGAAACACCATATATTTT.

The chain has TRBV4-2 and TRBJ2-5; 10 nucleotides align to TRBD2. V trimming: 1 base; J trimming: 1 base; junction bases outside the gene matches: 3. This CDR3 has 16 amino acids. Germline CDR1 reads LGHNA; CDR2 reads YNFKEQ. CDR3 sequence: CASSQGTSGPQETQYF. The CDR3 DNA reads TGTGCCAGCAGCCAAGGGACTAGCGGCCCCCAAGAGACCCAGTACTTC.

This rearrangement joins TRBV28 to TRBJ1-2; a possible D gene is TRBD1 (5 bases). Trimming removed 3 bases at V and 2 bases at J, with 13 bases between. Germline assignment: CDR1 MDHEN and CDR2 SYDVKM. The CDR3 spans 15 residues. CDR3 residues: CASSFPDRLNYGYTF. The CDR3 nucleotides read TGTGCCAGCAGTTTCCCCGACAGACTCAACTATGGCTACACCTTC.

This rearrangement joins TRBV10-3 to TRBJ2-1, with 8 bases aligning to TRBD2. CDR3 length: 15 residues. The germline V gene has CDR1 ENHRY and CDR2 SYGVKD. V dropped 10 bases and J dropped 0; count of bases not matched to a gene: 8. The CDR3 here is CATSSGSPSYNEQFF. The DNA for the CDR3 is TGTGCCACCTCTAGCGGGTCCCCCTCCTACAATGAGCAGTTCTTC.

This chain uses TRBV5-1 with TRBJ2-7; 9 bases agree with TRBD2. The CDR3 runs 15 residues. With V trimmed by 1 base and J by 2 bases, 4 bases remained unmatched. Germline CDR1 and CDR2: SGHRS and YFSETQ. CDR3 in amino acids: CASSLNSGRAYEQYF. CDR3 nucleotides: TGCGCCAGCAGCTTGAATAGCGGGAGAGCCTACGAGCAGTACTTC.

The chain carries TRBV2 and TRBJ1-2, with D perhaps TRBD1 (5 bases). The germline gives CDR1 SNHLY, CDR2 FYNNEI. V lost 2 bases, J lost 0 bases, and 10 bases lay in between. CDR3 length: 15 amino acids. This CDR3 is CASSEPGEANYGYTF. The CDR3 DNA is TGTGCCAGCAGTGAACCGGGGGAAGCTAACTATGGCTACACCTTC.

This chain uses TRBV19 with TRBJ1-1; D possibly corresponds to TRBD1 (6 bases). This CDR3 has 15 residues. Looked up from germline, CDR1 is LNHDA and CDR2 is SQIVND (reference sequence). Trimming pared 1 base from V and 4 bases from J, leaving 13 bases between. The CDR3: CASSIGDRFTTEAFF. The CDR3 nucleotides read TGTGCCAGTAGTATAGGAGACAGGTTTACCACTGAAGCTTTCTTT.

The V gene is TRBV28, the J gene TRBJ1-2; D uncertain. The CDR3 consists of 14 residues. Germline V CDR1 and CDR2: MDHEN, SYDVKM. Trimming removed 2 bases from V and 4 bases from J, with 11 bases in between. The CDR3 region is CASSLGLGGYGYTF. The CDR3 DNA is TGTGCCAGCAGTTTAGGCCTCGGCGGCTATGGCTACACCTTC.

This clone was detected only once. The chain links TRBV19 to TRBJ2-1; 8 nucleotides line up with TRBD1. V trimming: 5 bases; J trimming: 13 bases; junction bases outside the gene matches: 10. The length of the CDR3 is 13 residues. CDR1 is LNHDA and CDR2 is SQIVND in the germline V gene (reference sequence). The CDR3 DNA is TGTGCCAGTAGTCCGACAGGGGCGGTTATACAGTTCTTC. This sequence encodes CASSPTGAVIQFF.

V and J are TRBV4-3 and TRBJ2-5, with 10 nucleotides matching TRBD1. The germline V gene encodes CDR1 LGHNA and CDR2 YSLEER. The CDR3 loop spans 15 amino acids. V was pared by 0 bases and J by 11 bases, with 9 bases of the junction left unmatched. The CDR3 DNA follows: TGCGCCAGCAGCCAAGACGACAGGGGGCGACTGGTGCAGTACTTC. It specifies CASSQDDRGRLVQYF.

V is TRBV10-3 and J is TRBJ1-4; TRBD1 might be the D (5 bases). The CDR3 spans 13 residues. Germline V CDR1 and CDR2: ENHRY, SYGVKD. V lost 4 bases to trimming and J lost 3 bases, with 6 bases between them. DNA of the CDR3: TGTGCCATCAGTGCGGGGGCTAATGAAAAACTGTTTTTT. As protein: CAISAGANEKLFF.

Comments on this clone: This may be a read error, as it is one base from a much larger clone. At the DNA level, this CDR3 is encoded by other sequences in the same sample as well. The CDR3 region is CASSAGTGGPYEQYF. In DNA, the CDR3 is TGTGCCAGCAGCGCCGGGACAGGGGGCCCCTACGAGCAGTACTTC. J is TRBJ2-7 and V is TRBV9; 12 bases are shared with TRBD1. Germline CDR1 is SGDLS and CDR2 is YYNGEE. V lost 3 bases and J lost 2; bases outside the gene matches: 3. The CDR3 consists of 15 residues.

The chain employs TRBV7-9 and TRBJ1-4, with D possibly being TRBD1 (5 bases). The CDR3 length is 15 residues. From germline, CDR1 is SEHNR and CDR2 FQNEAQ (reference sequence). Trimming stripped 4 bases from V and 8 bases from J, with 17 bases between. The CDR3 spells CASSSTVLTSEKLFF. The CDR3 region has the DNA TGTGCCAGCAGCTCGACAGTTCTCACGAGCGAAAAACTGTTTTTT. Together with reference TRBV7-9 and TRBJ1-4, the CDR3 gives the full variable domain: DTGVSQNPRHKITKRGQNVTFRCDPISEHNRLYWYRQTLGQGPEFLTYFQNEAQLEKSRLLSDRFSAERPKGSFSTLEIQRTEQGDSAMYLCASSSTVLTSEKLFFGSGTQLSVL.

The chain carries TRBV11-2 and TRBJ2-1; 8 bases fit TRBD2. Unmatched junction bases numbered 17, after V lost 0 bases and J lost 13 bases. CDR3 length equals 17 residues. Looked up from germline, CDR1 is SGHAT and CDR2 is FQNNGV. CDR3 sequence: CASSLDQSAGVSSSQFF. The CDR3 DNA sequence: TGTGCCAGCAGCTTAGATCAGTCAGCGGGAGTATCGTCCTCCCAGTTCTTC.